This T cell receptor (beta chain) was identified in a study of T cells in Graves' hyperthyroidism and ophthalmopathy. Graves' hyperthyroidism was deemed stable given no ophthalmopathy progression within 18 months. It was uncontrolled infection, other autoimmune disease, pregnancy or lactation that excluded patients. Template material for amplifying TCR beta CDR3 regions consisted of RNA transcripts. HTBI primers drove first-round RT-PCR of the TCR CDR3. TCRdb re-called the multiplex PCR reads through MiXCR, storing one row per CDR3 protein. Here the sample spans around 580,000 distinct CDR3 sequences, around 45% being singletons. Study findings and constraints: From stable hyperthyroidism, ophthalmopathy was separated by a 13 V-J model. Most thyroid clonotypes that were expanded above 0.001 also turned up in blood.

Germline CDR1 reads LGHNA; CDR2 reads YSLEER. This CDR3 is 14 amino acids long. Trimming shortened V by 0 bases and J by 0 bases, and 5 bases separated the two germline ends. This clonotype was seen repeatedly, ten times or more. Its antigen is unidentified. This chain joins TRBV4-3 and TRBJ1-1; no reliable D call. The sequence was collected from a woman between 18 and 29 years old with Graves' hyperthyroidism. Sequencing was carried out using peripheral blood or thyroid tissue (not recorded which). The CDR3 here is CASSQEPMNTEAFF. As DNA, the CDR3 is TGCGCCAGCAGCCAAGAACCGATGAACACTGAAGCTTTCTTT.